A selection of T cell receptor beta chains follows, all from one sample in a study of cytomegalovirus exposure and HLA in healthy donors. The assay was immunoSEQ multiplex PCR, and TCRdb's table has in-frame clones only and misses some. There are more than 75,000 clones in the sample; 79% occur only once, and roughly 2.5% lies in the top ten. The sample consisted of PBMCs. The receptors derive from a man aged 25-45 years in good health and CMV-seronegative. The CDR3 runs from the conserved cysteine through the conserved F or W. The order of the fields is J gene, D gene, V gene, clone size, CDR3 protein, CDR3 DNA. The D gene is left open where the match is weak. Size values are once, few and many counts, or a class for expanded clones, and some rows have none.

J gene: TRBJ1-2; D gene: TRBD1; V gene: TRBV5-1; clone size: NA; CDR3 protein: CASSPVGQGYLYTF; CDR3 DNA: TGCGCCAGCAGTCCGGTGGGACAGGGTTATCTCTACACCTTC
J gene: TRBJ2-5; D gene: NA; V gene: TRBV2; clone size: NA; CDR3 protein: CASNLRGTQYF; CDR3 DNA: TGTGCCAGCAACCTAAGGGGGACCCAGTACTTC
J gene: TRBJ1-2; D gene: NA; V gene: TRBV29-1; clone size: NA; CDR3 protein: CSVPKTGNYGYTF; CDR3 DNA: TGCAGCGTCCCCAAGACAGGAAACTATGGCTACACCTTC
J gene: TRBJ2-7; D gene: TRBD1; V gene: TRBV28; clone size: NA; CDR3 protein: CASSAPGQGAYEQYF; CDR3 DNA: TGTGCCAGCAGTGCCCCGGGACAGGGGGCCTACGAGCAGTACTTC
J gene: TRBJ2-5; D gene: TRBD1; V gene: TRBV7-9; clone size: NA; CDR3 protein: CASSLLSGQGETQYF; CDR3 DNA: TGTGCCAGCAGCTTATTGAGCGGACAGGGAGAGACCCAGTACTTC
J gene: TRBJ2-7; D gene: TRBD2; V gene: TRBV2; clone size: NA; CDR3 protein: CASRSGRLFYEQYF; CDR3 DNA: TGTGCCAGCAGGAGCGGGAGGTTATTCTACGAGCAGTACTTC
J gene: TRBJ2-7; D gene: TRBD1; V gene: TRBV6-6; clone size: NA; CDR3 protein: CASGQGPDYEQYF; CDR3 DNA: TGTGCCAGTGGACAGGGTCCCGATTACGAGCAGTACTTC
J gene: TRBJ2-1; D gene: NA; V gene: TRBV4-1; clone size: few; CDR3 protein: CASSPDPTSAGNEQFF; CDR3 DNA: TGCGCCAGCAGCCCTGACCCCACAAGCGCGGGGAATGAGCAGTTCTTC
J gene: TRBJ1-3; D gene: TRBD1; V gene: TRBV7-2; clone size: once; CDR3 protein: CASSLARDRVANTIYF; CDR3 DNA: TGTGCCAGCAGCTTAGCACGGGACAGGGTGGCAAACACCATATATTTT
J gene: TRBJ2-3; D gene: NA; V gene: TRBV5-5; clone size: NA; CDR3 protein: CASSLTSSDTQYF; CDR3 DNA: TGTGCCAGCAGCTTGACTAGCTCAGATACGCAGTATTTT
J gene: TRBJ1-5; D gene: TRBD1; V gene: TRBV19; clone size: once; CDR3 protein: CASSRGTASNQPQHF; CDR3 DNA: TGTGCCAGTAGCCGGGGGACAGCCAGCAATCAGCCCCAGCATTTT
J gene: TRBJ1-1; D gene: NA; V gene: TRBV30; clone size: NA; CDR3 protein: CAWTKKGQGGRMTEAFF; CDR3 DNA: TGTGCCTGGACGAAGAAAGGGCAGGGTGGGCGGATGACTGAAGCTTTCTTT
J gene: TRBJ1-1; D gene: NA; V gene: TRBV28; clone size: NA; CDR3 protein: CASSTSGQNLNTEAFF; CDR3 DNA: TGTGCCAGCAGTACCTCCGGACAGAATCTCAACACTGAAGCTTTCTTT
J gene: TRBJ1-2; D gene: TRBD1; V gene: TRBV7-3; clone size: NA; CDR3 protein: CASSRTGGSLNGYTF; CDR3 DNA: TGTGCCAGCAGCCGGACAGGGGGGAGCCTTAATGGCTACACCTTC
J gene: TRBJ2-7; D gene: NA; V gene: TRBV7-8; clone size: many; CDR3 protein: CASGPDRTGIDLDYEQYF; CDR3 DNA: TGTGCCAGCGGCCCTGACCGAACAGGGATCGATCTAGACTACGAGCAGTACTTC
J gene: TRBJ2-2; D gene: TRBD1; V gene: TRBV28; clone size: NA; CDR3 protein: CASRRQGQWNTGELFF; CDR3 DNA: TGTGCCAGCAGACGACAGGGCCAATGGAACACCGGGGAGCTGTTTTTT
J gene: TRBJ1-5; D gene: NA; V gene: TRBV2; clone size: NA; CDR3 protein: CASRASPGRGVGPQHF; CDR3 DNA: TGTGCCAGCAGGGCATCGCCCGGACGGGGGGTTGGGCCCCAGCATTTT
J gene: TRBJ2-5; D gene: TRBD2; V gene: TRBV6-6; clone size: NA; CDR3 protein: CASASGRRSVETQYF; CDR3 DNA: TGTGCCAGCGCTAGCGGGAGGCGGTCCGTCGAGACCCAGTACTTC
J gene: TRBJ2-7; D gene: TRBD1; V gene: TRBV6-1; clone size: NA; CDR3 protein: CASSEQGQGLGEQYF; CDR3 DNA: TGTGCCAGCAGTGAACAGGGACAGGGGTTGGGGGAGCAGTACTTC
J gene: TRBJ2-7; D gene: NA; V gene: TRBV4-2; clone size: NA; CDR3 protein: CASSFKDRRAYEQYF; CDR3 DNA: TGTGCCAGCAGTTTCAAGGACAGGAGGGCATACGAGCAGTACTTC
J gene: TRBJ1-3; D gene: NA; V gene: TRBV6-4; clone size: NA; CDR3 protein: CAGSGSRSGNTIYF; CDR3 DNA: TGTGCCGGATCCGGGTCTCGCTCTGGAAACACCATATATTTT
J gene: TRBJ2-3; D gene: TRBD1; V gene: TRBV5-1; clone size: once; CDR3 protein: CASSLEGAEDTQYF; CDR3 DNA: TGCGCCAGCAGCTTGGAGGGGGCGGAGGATACGCAGTATTTT
J gene: TRBJ1-3; D gene: NA; V gene: TRBV21-1; clone size: NA; CDR3 protein: CASGHRGGTIYF; CDR3 DNA: TGTGCCAGCGGCCATCGAGGCGGGACCATATATTTT
J gene: TRBJ2-7; D gene: NA; V gene: TRBV4-3; clone size: NA; CDR3 protein: CASSPELAHEQYF; CDR3 DNA: TGCGCCAGCAGCCCCGAACTAGCCCACGAGCAGTACTTC
J gene: TRBJ1-1; D gene: TRBD1; V gene: TRBV7-9; clone size: NA; CDR3 protein: CASGQGTGNYMNTEAFF; CDR3 DNA: TGTGCCAGCGGACAAGGGACAGGCAACTACATGAACACTGAAGCTTTCTTT
J gene: TRBJ2-7; D gene: NA; V gene: TRBV7-9; clone size: NA; CDR3 protein: CASSLATGQSYEQYF; CDR3 DNA: TGTGCCAGCAGCTTAGCGACCGGACAGAGCTACGAGCAGTACTTC
J gene: TRBJ2-2; D gene: TRBD2; V gene: TRBV2; clone size: NA; CDR3 protein: CASSEPSGGPNTGELFF; CDR3 DNA: TGTGCCAGCAGTGAGCCTAGCGGGGGCCCTAACACCGGGGAGCTGTTTTTT
J gene: TRBJ2-7; D gene: TRBD2; V gene: TRBV23-1; clone size: NA; CDR3 protein: CASSPSGRTDEQYF; CDR3 DNA: TGCGCCAGCAGTCCTAGCGGGAGAACGGACGAGCAGTACTTC
J gene: TRBJ2-3; D gene: TRBD2; V gene: TRBV9; clone size: NA; CDR3 protein: CASNHTREGNASTDTQYF; CDR3 DNA: TGTGCCAGCAACCACACTAGGGAGGGCAACGCGAGCACAGATACGCAGTATTTT
J gene: TRBJ1-5; D gene: NA; V gene: TRBV4-3; clone size: NA; CDR3 protein: CASSQDFGVRDQPQHF; CDR3 DNA: TGCGCCAGCAGCCAAGATTTCGGGGTTCGGGATCAGCCCCAGCATTTT
J gene: TRBJ1-6; D gene: NA; V gene: TRBV5-4; clone size: few; CDR3 protein: CASTLQGMGSPLHF; CDR3 DNA: TGTGCCAGCACCTTACAGGGAATGGGTTCACCCCTCCACTTT
J gene: TRBJ2-5; D gene: NA; V gene: TRBV7-2; clone size: NA; CDR3 protein: CASSLIRGTDQETQYF; CDR3 DNA: TGTGCCAGCAGCTTAATAAGGGGAACAGACCAAGAGACCCAGTACTTC
J gene: TRBJ2-5; D gene: TRBD2; V gene: TRBV18; clone size: NA; CDR3 protein: CASSPYAPSGGETQYF; CDR3 DNA: TGTGCCAGCTCACCATATGCGCCTAGCGGTGGGGAGACCCAGTACTTC
J gene: TRBJ2-2; D gene: NA; V gene: TRBV15; clone size: NA; CDR3 protein: CATSRDAGNTGELFF; CDR3 DNA: TGTGCCACCAGCAGAGACGCGGGAAACACCGGGGAGCTGTTTTTT
J gene: TRBJ2-5; D gene: TRBD2; V gene: TRBV4-1; clone size: NA; CDR3 protein: CASSLLGGEETQYF; CDR3 DNA: TGCGCCAGCAGCCTCCTCGGGGGGGAAGAGACCCAGTACTTC
J gene: TRBJ2-7; D gene: TRBD1; V gene: TRBV18; clone size: NA; CDR3 protein: CASSRYYRDRGYEQYF; CDR3 DNA: TGTGCCAGCTCACGATATTACCGGGACAGGGGCTACGAGCAGTACTTC
J gene: TRBJ2-7; D gene: TRBD2; V gene: TRBV7-9; clone size: NA; CDR3 protein: CSSSLMLAAYEQYF; CDR3 DNA: TGTTCCAGCAGCTTAATGCTAGCGGCCTACGAGCAGTACTTC
J gene: TRBJ2-2; D gene: TRBD2; V gene: TRBV28; clone size: NA; CDR3 protein: CASTFSGRRGELFF; CDR3 DNA: TGTGCCAGCACCTTTAGCGGGAGGAGAGGGGAGCTGTTTTTT
J gene: TRBJ1-1; D gene: NA; V gene: TRBV2; clone size: once; CDR3 protein: CASSWGCEAFF; CDR3 DNA: TGTGCCAGCAGTTGGGGCTGCGAAGCTTTCTTT
J gene: TRBJ1-1; D gene: NA; V gene: TRBV30; clone size: few; CDR3 protein: CAWSVGENTEAFF; CDR3 DNA: TGTGCCTGGAGTGTAGGGGAGAACACTGAAGCTTTCTTT
J gene: TRBJ1-5; D gene: NA; V gene: TRBV11-1; clone size: NA; CDR3 protein: CASSLFAGQPQHF; CDR3 DNA: TGTGCCAGCAGCCTCTTTGCGGGTCAGCCCCAGCATTTT
J gene: TRBJ2-3; D gene: NA; V gene: TRBV7-2; clone size: few; CDR3 protein: CASSLHLQTDTQYF; CDR3 DNA: TGTGCCAGCAGCTTACATCTGCAGACAGATACGCAGTATTTT
J gene: TRBJ1-3; D gene: NA; V gene: TRBV5-1; clone size: NA; CDR3 protein: CASSLLPGSGNTIYF; CDR3 DNA: TGCGCCAGCAGCCTGCTACCGGGCTCTGGAAACACCATATATTTT
J gene: TRBJ2-3; D gene: NA; V gene: TRBV28; clone size: NA; CDR3 protein: CASFSLRDTQYF; CDR3 DNA: TGTGCCAGCTTTTCTCTGAGGGATACGCAGTATTTT
J gene: TRBJ1-2; D gene: TRBD1; V gene: TRBV19; clone size: many; CDR3 protein: CASSIGTGNSYGYTF; CDR3 DNA: TGTGCCAGTAGTATTGGGACAGGGAACAGCTATGGCTACACCTTC
J gene: TRBJ1-1; D gene: NA; V gene: TRBV13; clone size: NA; CDR3 protein: CASSFRGNTEAFF; CDR3 DNA: TGTGCCAGCAGCTTCCGAGGGAACACTGAAGCTTTCTTT
J gene: TRBJ2-5; D gene: TRBD2; V gene: TRBV18; clone size: NA; CDR3 protein: CASSPLLSGAPLKETQYF; CDR3 DNA: TGTGCCAGCTCACCACTCCTTAGCGGGGCTCCGCTGAAAGAGACCCAGTACTTC
J gene: TRBJ1-1; D gene: NA; V gene: TRBV14; clone size: NA; CDR3 protein: CASSPRRLEAFF; CDR3 DNA: TGTGCCAGCAGCCCCCGCAGGCTGGAAGCTTTCTTT
J gene: TRBJ1-2; D gene: NA; V gene: TRBV27; clone size: once; CDR3 protein: CASSPHNPPLGYTF; CDR3 DNA: TGTGCCAGCAGTCCCCATAATCCCCCCCTAGGCTACACCTTC
J gene: TRBJ2-2; D gene: TRBD2; V gene: TRBV10-1; clone size: NA; CDR3 protein: CASSDAGETGELFF; CDR3 DNA: TGCGCCAGCAGTGATGCGGGAGAAACCGGGGAGCTGTTTTTT
J gene: TRBJ2-7; D gene: NA; V gene: TRBV7-6; clone size: few; CDR3 protein: CASSPRTEGEQYF; CDR3 DNA: TGTGCCAGCAGCCCTCGGACAGAAGGGGAGCAGTACTTC
J gene: TRBJ1-2; D gene: NA; V gene: TRBV6-5; clone size: few; CDR3 protein: CASSYSDTVYGYTF; CDR3 DNA: TGTGCCAGCAGTTACTCGGACACCGTCTATGGCTACACCTTC
J gene: TRBJ2-5; D gene: TRBD1; V gene: TRBV7-7; clone size: NA; CDR3 protein: CASAGTVQETQYF; CDR3 DNA: TGTGCTAGCGCCGGGACAGTTCAAGAGACCCAGTACTTC
J gene: TRBJ2-1; D gene: TRBD2; V gene: TRBV27; clone size: NA; CDR3 protein: CASRGGTSGRMGNEQFF; CDR3 DNA: TGTGCCAGCAGGGGAGGGACTAGCGGGAGAATGGGGAATGAGCAGTTCTTC
J gene: TRBJ1-4; D gene: NA; V gene: TRBV10-3; clone size: NA; CDR3 protein: CAISEKQANEKLFF; CDR3 DNA: TGTGCCATCAGTGAGAAACAGGCGAATGAAAAACTGTTTTTT
J gene: TRBJ2-3; D gene: TRBD1; V gene: TRBV18; clone size: NA; CDR3 protein: CASSPDRTSDTQYF; CDR3 DNA: TGTGCCAGCTCGCCGGACAGGACAAGCGATACGCAGTATTTT
J gene: TRBJ2-2; D gene: TRBD2; V gene: TRBV28; clone size: NA; CDR3 protein: CASSLRTSGNTGELFF; CDR3 DNA: TGTGCCAGCAGTTTACGGACTAGCGGGAACACCGGGGAGCTGTTTTTT
J gene: TRBJ2-1; D gene: NA; V gene: TRBV7-9; clone size: NA; CDR3 protein: CASSLELKSGEQFF; CDR3 DNA: TGTGCCAGCAGCTTAGAATTGAAGTCAGGTGAGCAGTTCTTC
J gene: TRBJ2-7; D gene: NA; V gene: TRBV27; clone size: NA; CDR3 protein: CASRRAGRDEQYF; CDR3 DNA: TGTGCCAGCAGGCGGGCGGGTAGGGACGAGCAGTACTTC
J gene: TRBJ1-4; D gene: TRBD1; V gene: TRBV7-9; clone size: few; CDR3 protein: CASSSRGRGEKLFF; CDR3 DNA: TGTGCCAGCAGCTCAAGGGGGCGCGGTGAAAAACTGTTTTTT